Included here is one T cell receptor (beta chain) sequence, with context. Its antigen remains unidentified. The CDR3 runs to 14 residues. Trimming stripped 0 bases from V and 5 bases from J, with 9 bases between. CDR1 is SGHRS, CDR2 YFSETQ, per germline. TCRdb re-called the 5' RACE reads with MiXCR, one entry per CDR3 protein. The table includes 350,000 to 500,000 distinct CDR3 sequences, more than 20% detected once. This sample is drawn from a study of T-cell memory formation after mild COVID-19. The study, taken as a whole, reports: Some responding clones appeared in pre-infection memory, suggesting cross-reactive memory joined. Day 15 to 85 contractors were CD4/CD8 balanced; later expanders leaned CD4+.

This chain joins TRBV5-1 and TRBJ2-1, with D possibly matching TRBD2 (5 bases). The sequenced material came from PBMCs or a T cell subset sorted from them (not recorded which). This receptor was taken from an adult woman who had mild COVID-19 (a few samples of this study predate the infection). Cell type and time point are not known. CDR3 DNA: TGCGCCAGCAGCTTGGCCCCGGGGAACAATGAGCAGTTCTTC. This gives the protein CASSLAPGNNEQFF.